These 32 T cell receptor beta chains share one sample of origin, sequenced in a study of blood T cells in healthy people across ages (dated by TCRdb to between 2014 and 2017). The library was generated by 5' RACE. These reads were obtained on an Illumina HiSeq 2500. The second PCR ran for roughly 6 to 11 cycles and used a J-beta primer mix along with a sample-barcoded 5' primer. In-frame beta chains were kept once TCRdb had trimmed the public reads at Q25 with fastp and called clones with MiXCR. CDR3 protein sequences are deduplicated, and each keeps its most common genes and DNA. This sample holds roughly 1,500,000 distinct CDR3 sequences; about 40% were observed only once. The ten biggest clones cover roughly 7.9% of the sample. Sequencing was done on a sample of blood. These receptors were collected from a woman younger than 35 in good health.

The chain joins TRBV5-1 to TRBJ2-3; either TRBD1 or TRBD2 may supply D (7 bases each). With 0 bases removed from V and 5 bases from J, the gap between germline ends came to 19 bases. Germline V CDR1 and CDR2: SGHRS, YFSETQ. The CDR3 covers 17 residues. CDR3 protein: CASSLAASGPGGDTQYF. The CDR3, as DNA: TGCGCCAGCAGCTTGGCGGCTAGCGGCCCAGGGGGAGATACGCAGTATTTT. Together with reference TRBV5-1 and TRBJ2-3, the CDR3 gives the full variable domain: KAGVTQTPRYLIKTRGQQVTLSCSPISGHRSVSWYQQTPGQGLQFLFEYFSETQRNKGNFPGRFSGRQFSNSRSEMNVSTLELGDSALYLCASSLAASGPGGDTQYFGPGTRLTVL.

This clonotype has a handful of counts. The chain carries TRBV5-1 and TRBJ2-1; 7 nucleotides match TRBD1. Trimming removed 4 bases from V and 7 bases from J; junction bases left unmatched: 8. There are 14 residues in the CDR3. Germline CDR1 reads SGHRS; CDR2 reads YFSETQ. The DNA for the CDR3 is TGCGCCAGCAGCATCACCGGGACAGAAAATGAGCAGTTCTTC. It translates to CASSITGTENEQFF.

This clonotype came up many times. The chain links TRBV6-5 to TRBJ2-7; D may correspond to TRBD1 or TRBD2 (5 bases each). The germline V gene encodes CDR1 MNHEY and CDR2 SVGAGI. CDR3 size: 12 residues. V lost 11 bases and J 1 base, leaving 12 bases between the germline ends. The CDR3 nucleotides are TGTGCCTCTCGGGACGGTTCCTACGAGCAGTACTTC. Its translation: CASRDGSYEQYF.

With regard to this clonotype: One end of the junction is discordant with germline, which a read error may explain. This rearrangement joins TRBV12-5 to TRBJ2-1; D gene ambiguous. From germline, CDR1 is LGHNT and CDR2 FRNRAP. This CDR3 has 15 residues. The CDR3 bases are TGTGTTAGTGGTTCCCACTTGTGGCGGCGAAATGGGCAGTTCTTC. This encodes CVSGSHLWRRNGQFF.

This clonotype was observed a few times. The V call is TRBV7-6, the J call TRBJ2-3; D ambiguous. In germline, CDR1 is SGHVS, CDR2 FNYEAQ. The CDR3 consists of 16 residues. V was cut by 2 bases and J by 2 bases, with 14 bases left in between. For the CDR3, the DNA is TGTGCCAGCAGCTTATTTATGGGCGGCATCACAGATACGCAGTATTTT. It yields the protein CASSLFMGGITDTQYF.

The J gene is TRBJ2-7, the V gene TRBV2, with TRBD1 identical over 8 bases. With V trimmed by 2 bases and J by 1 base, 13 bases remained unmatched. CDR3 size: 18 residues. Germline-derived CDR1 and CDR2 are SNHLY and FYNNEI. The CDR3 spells CASSERTGFETRSYEQYF. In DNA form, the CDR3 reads TGTGCCAGCAGTGAACGGACAGGGTTTGAGACGCGATCCTACGAGCAGTACTTC.

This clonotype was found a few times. Here the CDR3 DNA reads TGTGCCACCAGCAGAGATTCCTGGTACGAGCAGTACTTC. It yields the protein CATSRDSWYEQYF. The chain uses TRBV15 and TRBJ2-7; D gene unclear. The CDR3 spans 13 residues. Germline CDR1 is LNHNV and CDR2 is YYDKDF (reference sequence). V lost 0 bases and J lost 4, with 7 bases in between.

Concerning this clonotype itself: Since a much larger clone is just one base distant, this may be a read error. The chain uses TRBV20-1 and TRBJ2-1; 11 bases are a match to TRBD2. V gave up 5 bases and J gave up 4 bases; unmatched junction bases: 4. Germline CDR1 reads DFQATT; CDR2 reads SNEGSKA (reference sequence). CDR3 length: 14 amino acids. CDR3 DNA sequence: TGCAGTGCTCGGACTAGCGGGTGGTACAATGAGCAGTTCTTC. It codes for CSARTSGWYNEQFF.

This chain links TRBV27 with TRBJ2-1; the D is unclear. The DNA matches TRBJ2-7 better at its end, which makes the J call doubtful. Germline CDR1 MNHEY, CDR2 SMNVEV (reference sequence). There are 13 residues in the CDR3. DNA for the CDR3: TGTGCCAGCACGTCCCCGGCCTACAATGAGCAGTACTTC. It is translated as CASTSPAYNEQYF.

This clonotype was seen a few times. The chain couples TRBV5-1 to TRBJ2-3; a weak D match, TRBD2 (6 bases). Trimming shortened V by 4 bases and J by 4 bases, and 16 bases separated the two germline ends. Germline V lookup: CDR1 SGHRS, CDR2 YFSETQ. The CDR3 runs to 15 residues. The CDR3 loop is CASSRAGGFPDTQYF. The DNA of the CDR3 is TGCGCCAGCAGCAGGGCCGGGGGTTTCCCAGATACGCAGTATTTT. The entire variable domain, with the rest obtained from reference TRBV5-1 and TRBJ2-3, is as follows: KAGVTQTPRYLIKTRGQQVTLSCSPISGHRSVSWYQQTPGQGLQFLFEYFSETQRNKGNFPGRFSGRQFSNSRSEMNVSTLELGDSALYLCASSRAGGFPDTQYFGPGTRLTVL.

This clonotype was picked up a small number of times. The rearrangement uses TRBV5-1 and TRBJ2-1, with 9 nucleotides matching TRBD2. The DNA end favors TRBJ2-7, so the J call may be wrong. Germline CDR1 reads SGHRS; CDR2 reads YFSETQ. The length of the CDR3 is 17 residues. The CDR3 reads CASSFPAGTSPYNEQYF. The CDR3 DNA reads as TGCGCCAGCAGCTTCCCTGCCGGGACTAGCCCCTACAATGAGCAGTACTTC.

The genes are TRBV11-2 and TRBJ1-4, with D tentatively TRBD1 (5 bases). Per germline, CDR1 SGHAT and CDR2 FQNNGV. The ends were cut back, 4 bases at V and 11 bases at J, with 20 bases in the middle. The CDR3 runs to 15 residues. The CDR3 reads CASSSGVGQGRKLFF. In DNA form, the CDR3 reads TGTGCCAGCAGCTCCGGAGTTGGCCAGGGCAGGAAACTGTTTTTT.

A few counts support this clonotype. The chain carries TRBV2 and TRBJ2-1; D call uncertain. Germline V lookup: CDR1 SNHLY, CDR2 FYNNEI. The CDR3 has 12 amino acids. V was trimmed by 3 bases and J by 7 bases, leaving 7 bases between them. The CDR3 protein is CASSDLGNEQFF. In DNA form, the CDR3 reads TGTGCCAGCAGTGACCTGGGGAATGAGCAGTTCTTC.

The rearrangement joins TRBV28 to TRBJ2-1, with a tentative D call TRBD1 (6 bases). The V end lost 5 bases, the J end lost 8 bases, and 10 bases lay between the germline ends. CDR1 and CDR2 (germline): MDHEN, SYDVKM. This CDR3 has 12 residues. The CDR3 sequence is CASSPAGDEQFF. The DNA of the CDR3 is TGTGCCAGCAGTCCCGCAGGGGATGAGCAGTTCTTC.

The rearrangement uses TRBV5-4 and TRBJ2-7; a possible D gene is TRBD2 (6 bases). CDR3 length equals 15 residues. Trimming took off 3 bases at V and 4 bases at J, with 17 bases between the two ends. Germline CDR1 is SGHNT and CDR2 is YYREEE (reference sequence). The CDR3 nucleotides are TGTGCCAGCAGCTCTATAGCGGCTGCAACGTACGAGCAGTACTTC. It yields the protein CASSSIAAATYEQYF.

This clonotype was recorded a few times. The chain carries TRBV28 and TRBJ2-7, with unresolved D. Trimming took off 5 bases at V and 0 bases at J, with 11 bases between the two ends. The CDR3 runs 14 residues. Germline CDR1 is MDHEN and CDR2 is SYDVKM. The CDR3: CASSPSDTSYEQYF. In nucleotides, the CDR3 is TGTGCCAGCAGTCCCAGCGACACCTCCTACGAGCAGTACTTC.

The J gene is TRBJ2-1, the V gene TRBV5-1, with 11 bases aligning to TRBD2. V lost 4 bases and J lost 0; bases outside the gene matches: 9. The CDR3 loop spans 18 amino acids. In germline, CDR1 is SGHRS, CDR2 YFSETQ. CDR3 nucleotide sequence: TGCGCCAGCAGCCAATCTAGCGGGGGGACCCACTCCTACAATGAGCAGTTCTTC. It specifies CASSQSSGGTHSYNEQFF.

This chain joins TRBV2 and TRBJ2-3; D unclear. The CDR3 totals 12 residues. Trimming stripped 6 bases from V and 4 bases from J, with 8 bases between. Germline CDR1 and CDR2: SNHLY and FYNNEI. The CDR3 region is CASRGQADTQYF. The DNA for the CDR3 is TGTGCCAGCAGGGGCCAGGCAGATACGCAGTATTTT.

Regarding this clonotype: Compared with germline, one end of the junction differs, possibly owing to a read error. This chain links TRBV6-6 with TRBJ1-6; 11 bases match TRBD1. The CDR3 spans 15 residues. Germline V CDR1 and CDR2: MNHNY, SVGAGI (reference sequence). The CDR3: CASSYMGQGGSPPHF. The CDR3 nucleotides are TGTGCCAGCAGTTATATGGGACAGGGGGGCTCACCCCCCCACTTT.

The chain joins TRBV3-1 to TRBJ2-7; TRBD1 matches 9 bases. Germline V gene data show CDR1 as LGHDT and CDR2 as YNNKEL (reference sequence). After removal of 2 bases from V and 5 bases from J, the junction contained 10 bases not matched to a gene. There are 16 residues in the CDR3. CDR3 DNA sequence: TGTGCCAGCAGCCAAATGGGGACAGGGAAGTTCCACGAGCAGTACTTC. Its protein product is CASSQMGTGKFHEQYF.

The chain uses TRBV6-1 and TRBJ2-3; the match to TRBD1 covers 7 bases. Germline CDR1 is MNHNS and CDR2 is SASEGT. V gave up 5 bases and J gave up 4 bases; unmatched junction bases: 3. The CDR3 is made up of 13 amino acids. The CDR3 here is CASSIGTADTQYF. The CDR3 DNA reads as TGTGCCAGCAGTATAGGGACAGCAGATACGCAGTATTTT.

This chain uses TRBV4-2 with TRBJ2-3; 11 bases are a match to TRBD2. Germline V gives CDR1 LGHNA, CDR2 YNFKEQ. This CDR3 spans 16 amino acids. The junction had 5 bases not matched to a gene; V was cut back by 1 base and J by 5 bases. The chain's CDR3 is CASSQVASGGRDTQYF. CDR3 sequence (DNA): TGTGCCAGCAGCCAAGTTGCTAGCGGGGGGCGAGATACGCAGTATTTT.

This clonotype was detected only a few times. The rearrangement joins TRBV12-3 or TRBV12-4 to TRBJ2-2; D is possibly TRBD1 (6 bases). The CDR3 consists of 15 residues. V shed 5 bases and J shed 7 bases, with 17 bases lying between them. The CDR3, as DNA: TGTGCCAGCAGTCCAGGGGCTGCGGGTATCGGGGAGCTGTTTTTT. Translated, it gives CASSPGAAGIGELFF.

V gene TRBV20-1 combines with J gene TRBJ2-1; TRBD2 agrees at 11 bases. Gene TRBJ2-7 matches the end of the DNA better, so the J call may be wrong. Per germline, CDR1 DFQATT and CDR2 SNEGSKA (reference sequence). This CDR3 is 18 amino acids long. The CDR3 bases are TGCAGTGCTAGGGTCACTAGCGGGGGCCATAGCTCCTACAATGAGCAGTACTTC. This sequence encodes CSARVTSGGHSSYNEQYF.

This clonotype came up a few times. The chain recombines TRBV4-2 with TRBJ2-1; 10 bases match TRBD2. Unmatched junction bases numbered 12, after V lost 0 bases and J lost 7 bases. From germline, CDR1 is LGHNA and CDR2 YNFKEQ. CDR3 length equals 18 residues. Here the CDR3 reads CASSQDSGSGRTGNEQFF. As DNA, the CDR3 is TGTGCCAGCAGCCAAGATTCGGGTAGCGGGAGGACGGGGAATGAGCAGTTCTTC.

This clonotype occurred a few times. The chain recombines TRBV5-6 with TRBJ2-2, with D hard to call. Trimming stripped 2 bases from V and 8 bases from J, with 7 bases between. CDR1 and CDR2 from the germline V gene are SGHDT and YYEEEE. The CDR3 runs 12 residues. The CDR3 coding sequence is TGTGCCAGCAGCTTTTCCCCGGGGGAGCTGTTTTTT. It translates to CASSFSPGELFF.

CDR3 region: CASSPQGFGYEQYF. The CDR3 bases are TGTGCCAGCAGTCCACAGGGTTTCGGCTACGAGCAGTACTTC. V usage is TRBV6-1 and J usage is TRBJ2-7; D is possibly TRBD1 (6 bases). V lost 5 bases, J lost 3 bases, and 14 bases lay in between. Germline values: CDR1 MNHNS, CDR2 SASEGT. The CDR3 totals 14 residues.

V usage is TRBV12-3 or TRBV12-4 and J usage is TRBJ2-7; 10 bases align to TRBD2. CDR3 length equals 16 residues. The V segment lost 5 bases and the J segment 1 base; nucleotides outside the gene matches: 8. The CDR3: CASSPRTSGTSYEQYF. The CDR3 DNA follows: TGTGCCAGCAGTCCGAGGACTAGCGGAACGTCCTACGAGCAGTACTTC.

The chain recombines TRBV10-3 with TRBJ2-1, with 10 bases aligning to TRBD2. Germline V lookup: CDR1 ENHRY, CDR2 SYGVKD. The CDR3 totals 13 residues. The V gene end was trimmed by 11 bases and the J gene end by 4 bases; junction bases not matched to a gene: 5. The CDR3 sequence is CAAGTSVYNEQFF. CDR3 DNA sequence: TGTGCCGCCGGGACTAGCGTTTACAATGAGCAGTTCTTC.

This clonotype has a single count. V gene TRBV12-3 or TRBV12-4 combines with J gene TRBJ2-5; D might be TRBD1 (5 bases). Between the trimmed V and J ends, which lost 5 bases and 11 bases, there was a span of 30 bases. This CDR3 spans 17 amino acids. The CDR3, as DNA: TGTGCCAGCAGTCGAGATGGGGCACAGCAACTCAATGACGGGCAGTACTTC. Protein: CASSRDGAQQLNDGQYF.

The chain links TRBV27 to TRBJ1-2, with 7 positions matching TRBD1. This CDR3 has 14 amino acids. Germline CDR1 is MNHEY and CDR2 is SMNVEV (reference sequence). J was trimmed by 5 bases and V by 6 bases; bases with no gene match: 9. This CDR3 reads CASSPAGTEYGYTF. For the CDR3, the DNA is TGTGCCAGCAGCCCCGCTGGGACAGAATATGGCTACACCTTC.

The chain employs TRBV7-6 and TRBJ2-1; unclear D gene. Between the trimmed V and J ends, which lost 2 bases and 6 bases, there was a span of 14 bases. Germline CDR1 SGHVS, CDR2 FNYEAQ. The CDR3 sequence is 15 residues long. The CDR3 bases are TGTGCCAGCAGCTTAACCACAGCCCCGGGCAATGAGCAGTTCTTC. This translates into CASSLTTAPGNEQFF.